Here is one T cell receptor beta chain with its context. Its antigen is not identified. The data were obtained in a study of identical twins. Overall study findings and caveats: Weaker excess sharing between twins was seen in beta out-of-frame sequences. Whereas memory repertoires showed no such difference, abundant cord blood beta clonotypes carried fewer insertions.

A template switching step contributed a universal primer site, while unique molecular identifiers were present in the cDNA. TCRdb redid the calling of the 5' RACE reads with MiXCR, one entry per CDR3 protein. The sample has hundreds of thousands of distinct CDR3 sequences; 12% are singletons. This CDR3 region has 12 residues. V lost 3 bases, J lost 10 bases, and 10 bases lay in between. The V gene's germline CDR1 is SGHAT and CDR2 FQNNGV. These records were also assigned to another study, of yellow fever vaccine responses in identical twins.

The source is a woman younger than 35 in good health. The chain links TRBV11-2 to TRBJ2-1, with D unresolved. Sequencing used PBMCs. CDR3 sequence reads: CASSFGSIEQFF. DNA for the CDR3: TGTGCCAGCAGCTTTGGGTCCATCGAGCAGTTCTTC.